These 15 T cell receptor beta chains share one sample of origin, sequenced in a study of T cell repertoires in cytomegalovirus infection. TCRdb re-called the reads through MiXCR, storing one row per CDR3 protein. The profile shows some 500,000 distinct CDR3 sequences, 33% of them singletons. Which antigens these TCRs recognize remains unknown. The starting material was cultured PBMCs, obtained from culture after CMV antigen stimulation. Receptors were obtained from a human donor in good health (CMV status not recorded). Some clones in this sample may be carry-over from other donors' samples.

There are many counts of this clonotype. The chain employs TRBV7-8 and TRBJ1-2, with D hard to call. Trimming left V 1 base short and J 2 bases short, with 5 bases between. The V gene's germline CDR1 is SGHVS and CDR2 FQNEAQ. The CDR3 loop spans 13 amino acids. CDR3 amino acids: CASSLGRNYGYTF. CDR3 nucleotides: TGTGCCAGCAGCTTAGGCAGAAACTATGGCTACACCTTC.

This chain uses TRBV4-2 with TRBJ2-7, with D possibly being TRBD1 or TRBD2 (6 bases each). The germline CDR1 and CDR2 sequences are LGHNA and YNFKEQ. The V end lost 0 bases, the J end lost 3 bases, and 12 bases lay between the germline ends. This CDR3 is 15 amino acids long. CDR3 sequence reads: CASSQDQGGFYEQYF. The CDR3 DNA follows: TGTGCCAGCAGCCAAGATCAAGGGGGGTTCTACGAGCAGTACTTC.

This clonotype occurred many times. The chain is built from TRBV7-2 and TRBJ1-2, with TRBD1 identical over 8 bases. This CDR3 is built from 16 residues. Germline CDR1 is SGHTA and CDR2 is FQGNSA. V trimming: 1 base; J trimming: 7 bases; junction bases outside the gene matches: 11. DNA for the CDR3: TGTGCCAGCAGCTTAGAGTCTGGACAGGGAGTGCGTGGCTACACCTTC. Its protein is CASSLESGQGVRGYTF.

This clonotype was seen more than once but under ten times. The chain combines TRBV13 with TRBJ2-3, with TRBD2 matching 9 bases. The V segment lost 5 bases and the J segment 3 bases; nucleotides outside the gene matches: 3. The CDR3 has 14 amino acids. Germline-derived CDR1 and CDR2 are PRHDT and FYEKMQ (reference sequence). Written as DNA, the CDR3 is TGTGCCAGCAGCCAAAGCGGGAGGACAGATACGCAGTATTTT. Its translation: CASSQSGRTDTQYF.

The gene calls are TRBV4-1 and TRBJ1-4; D might be TRBD1 (6 bases). V was cut by 1 base and J by 0 bases, with 12 bases left in between. Looked up from germline, CDR1 is MGHRA and CDR2 is YSYEKL. CDR3 length: 17 amino acids. CDR3 loop: CASSQVSRGSTNEKLFF. CDR3 bases: TGCGCCAGCAGCCAAGTCTCCAGGGGTTCAACTAATGAAAAACTGTTTTTT.

The genes are TRBV12-3 or TRBV12-4 and TRBJ1-1; 8 bases map to TRBD1. CDR3 length: 14 amino acids. Unmatched junction bases numbered 8, after V lost 7 bases and J lost 4 bases. In nucleotides, the CDR3 is TGTGCCAGCACTAAGACAGGGGTGACCACTGAAGCTTTCTTT. Translated: CASTKTGVTTEAFF.

The chain couples TRBV7-6 to TRBJ2-1; D unclear. The CDR3 runs to 12 residues. Germline assignment: CDR1 SGHVS and CDR2 FNYEAQ. V lost 5 bases and J lost 8, with 10 bases in between. In DNA form, the CDR3 reads TGTGCCAGCAGCCCACTGGGCCATGAGCAGTTCTTC. Amino acids: CASSPLGHEQFF.

The chain couples TRBV28 to TRBJ2-5; tentative D call: TRBD1 (6 bases). Looked up from germline, CDR1 is MDHEN and CDR2 is SYDVKM. The CDR3 has 15 residues. V lost 4 bases and J 1 base, leaving 13 bases between the germline ends. In DNA, the CDR3 is TGTGCCAGCAGTTCACGGACAGTGATCCAAGAGACCCAGTACTTC. Translating gives CASSSRTVIQETQYF.

V gene TRBV7-9 combines with J gene TRBJ2-1; 14 bases map to TRBD2. The CDR3 length is 16 residues. The junction had 9 bases not matched to a gene; V was cut back by 5 bases and J by 9 bases. Germline V gene data show CDR1 as SEHNR and CDR2 as FQNEAQ (reference sequence). Here the CDR3 reads CASSPWGLAGVSEQFF. As DNA, the CDR3 is TGTGCCAGCAGCCCATGGGGACTAGCGGGAGTGAGTGAGCAGTTCTTC.

This chain joins TRBV5-1 and TRBJ2-5, with D maybe TRBD2 (5 bases). CDR1 is SGHRS and CDR2 is YFSETQ in the germline V gene. V was cut by 4 bases and J by 5 bases, with 18 bases left in between. CDR3 length: 15 amino acids. CDR3 sequence reads: CASSIDRGNSETQYF. Here the CDR3 DNA reads TGCGCCAGCAGCATTGATCGGGGTAACTCGGAGACCCAGTACTTC.

This clonotype appeared a few times. J is TRBJ2-6 and V is TRBV28; maybe TRBD1 (5 bases). The length of the CDR3 is 16 residues. Per the germline V gene, CDR1 is MDHEN and CDR2 is SYDVKM. Trimming removed 6 bases from V and 4 bases from J, with 16 bases in between. The CDR3 DNA reads as TGTGCCAGCAGATCGATGATAGGGGCCGGGGCCAACGTCCTGACTTTC. Its translation: CASRSMIGAGANVLTF.

The rearrangement links TRBV7-2 to TRBJ2-1; TRBD2 matches at 8 bases. Germline CDR1 reads SGHTA; CDR2 reads FQGNSA. The CDR3 is 15 amino acids. V shed 8 bases, J shed 0 bases, and the junction held 6 bases outside the gene matches. CDR3: CASVLSGSSYNEQFF. The CDR3 coding sequence is TGTGCCAGCGTACTAAGCGGGAGCTCCTACAATGAGCAGTTCTTC.

The rearrangement uses TRBV6-1 and TRBJ1-1; TRBD1 matches 7 bases. CDR1 is MNHNS, CDR2 SASEGT, per germline. V lost 6 bases, J lost 3 bases, and 19 bases stayed unmatched. CDR3 length: 18 residues. The CDR3 bases are TGTGCCAGCAGCCCCCAGGCAGGGGGGGCGTCAATGGACACTGAAGCTTTCTTT. Translated: CASSPQAGGASMDTEAFF.

The V and J genes are TRBV7-9 and TRBJ1-2; 11 bases agree with TRBD1. The CDR3 has 15 residues. After removal of 8 bases from V and 4 bases from J, the junction contained 9 bases not matched to a gene. Germline loops: CDR1 SEHNR, CDR2 FQNEAQ (reference sequence). The CDR3 loop is CASGTGTGGSYGYTF. CDR3 nucleotide sequence: TGTGCCAGCGGCACCGGGACAGGGGGTAGCTATGGCTACACCTTC.

This clonotype was counted between two and nine times. J is TRBJ2-2 and V is TRBV4-3; D not resolved. The length of the CDR3 is 14 residues. Looked up from germline, CDR1 is LGHNA and CDR2 is YSLEER. V shed 0 bases and J shed 6 bases, with 8 bases lying between them. The CDR3 nucleotides read TGCGCCAGCAGCCAAGATGTGGTCCCCGGGGAGCTGTTTTTT. Translated: CASSQDVVPGELFF.